A selection of T cell receptor beta chains follows, all from one sample in a study of blood T cell repertoires in COVID-19. Sequencing used immunoSEQ multiplex PCR; TCRdb keeps in-frame clones, though not all of them. This table has about 210,000 clones, approximately 78% appearing once. The source material was peripheral blood. These TCRs come from a woman aged 70-85 years with COVID-19, enrolled during active disease. Both conserved end residues are part of each CDR3. Each record gives: D gene, clone size, V gene, J gene, CDR3 protein, CDR3 DNA. D genes are given only for firm matches. Rows give clone size only sometimes, using once, few, many, or a class for an expanded clone.

>TRBD1|-|TRBV7-9|TRBJ1-2
CASSPGQGLNLGYTF
TGTGCCAGCAGCCCAGGACAGGGTCTGAATTTGGGCTACACCTTC
>-|few|TRBV6-6|TRBJ1-1
CASSPEGQGRGRRTTEAFF
TGTGCCAGCAGTCCTGAAGGTCAGGGGCGCGGACGGAGAACCACTGAAGCTTTCTTT
>-|-|TRBV6-5|TRBJ2-2
CASRKDTANTGELFF
TGTGCCAGCAGGAAGGACACCGCGAACACCGGGGAGCTGTTTTTT
>-|-|TRBV2|TRBJ1-2
CASSPSLTSNYGYTF
TGTGCCAGCAGCCCTAGCCTAACGTCCAACTATGGCTACACCTTC
>TRBD2|-|TRBV5-1|TRBJ2-7
CASSLGSGAYEQYF
TGCGCCAGCAGCTTGGGAAGCGGGGCTTACGAGCAGTACTTC
>TRBD1|-|TRBV7-8|TRBJ2-1
CASSWYDGQASYNEQFF
TGTGCCAGCAGCTGGTACGACGGACAGGCCTCCTACAATGAGCAGTTCTTC
>-|-|TRBV7-2|TRBJ1-2
CASSLGGKRGYTF
TGTGCCAGCAGCTTAGGAGGCAAAAGAGGCTACACCTTC
>TRBD1|once|TRBV18|TRBJ2-7
CASSPGRDSPYEQYF
TGTGCCAGCTCACCCGGCCGGGACAGCCCCTACGAGCAGTACTTC
>-|few|TRBV27|TRBJ1-2
CASRAVTWVYGYTF
TGTGCCAGCAGGGCGGTGACGTGGGTCTATGGCTACACCTTC
>-|-|TRBV30|TRBJ2-3
CAWSAQNTQYF
TGTGCCTGGAGTGCCCAGAATACGCAGTATTTT
>TRBD1|-|TRBV5-1|TRBJ2-2
CASSLGQGTTGELFF
TGCGCCAGCAGCTTGGGACAGGGGACCACCGGGGAGCTGTTTTTT
>-|few|TRBV9|TRBJ1-4
CASSVDPRDATNEKLFF
TGTGCCAGCAGCGTAGATCCCCGAGATGCAACTAATGAAAAACTGTTTTTT
>TRBD1|once|TRBV29-1|TRBJ1-1
CSGIPGQGSTEAFF
TGCAGCGGTATTCCGGGACAGGGCTCCACTGAAGCTTTCTTT
>TRBD1|-|TRBV27|TRBJ2-7
CASGRTGGYEQYF
TGTGCCAGCGGGCGGACAGGGGGCTACGAGCAGTACTTC
>-|-|TRBV11-3|TRBJ1-1
CASSSGVNTEAFF
TGTGCCAGCAGCAGTGGAGTGAACACTGAAGCTTTCTTT
>-|-|TRBV6-1|TRBJ2-7
CASSESVQGEQYF
TGTGCCAGCAGTGAAAGTGTACAGGGCGAGCAGTACTTC
>-|-|TRBV6-5|TRBJ2-7
CASSYRDGGITIEQYF
TGTGCCAGCAGTTATCGCGATGGAGGTATAACAATCGAGCAGTACTTC
>TRBD2|once|TRBV28|TRBJ2-1
CASRPGLASTMSTFF
TGTGCCAGCAGACCCGGACTAGCCAGTACAATGAGCACGTTCTTC
>TRBD1|-|TRBV5-6|TRBJ2-7
CASSLGSRDRAPYEQYF
TGTGCCAGCAGCTTGGGCAGTAGGGACAGGGCCCCCTACGAGCAGTACTTC
>-|-|TRBV2|TRBJ1-2
CASTAGAGGYTF
TGTGCCAGCACGGCGGGGGCGGGTGGCTACACCTTC
>TRBD1|-|TRBV5-6|TRBJ2-1
CASSWGTGGYRGSYNEQFF
TGTGCCAGCAGTTGGGGGACAGGGGGATATAGGGGATCCTACAATGAGCAGTTCTTC
>TRBD1|medium-sized|TRBV7-2|TRBJ2-7
CASSQQGQPAYEQYF
TGTGCCAGCAGCCAACAGGGACAGCCTGCCTACGAGCAGTACTTC
>TRBD2|-|TRBV6-2/TRBV6-3|TRBJ2-5
CASSYASASGRETQYF
TGTGCCAGCAGTTACGCTTCGGCTAGCGGGAGAGAGACCCAGTACTTC
>-|-|TRBV19|TRBJ1-2
CASTPINRAANYGYTF
TGTGCCAGTACCCCGATAAACAGAGCCGCTAACTATGGCTACACCTTC
>TRBD2|-|TRBV6-2/TRBV6-3|TRBJ2-7
CASSYPGLAGGTYEQYF
TGTGCCAGCAGTTACCCCGGACTAGCGGGAGGGACCTACGAGCAGTACTTC
>-|-|TRBV7-8|TRBJ1-5
CASSLAGARGNQPQHF
TGTGCCAGCAGCCTTGCGGGGGCGCGAGGCAATCAGCCCCAGCATTTT
>TRBD1|-|TRBV28|TRBJ1-6
CASEGDRDSSPLHF
TGTGCCAGCGAGGGGGACAGGGATAGTTCACCCCTCCACTTT
>TRBD1|few|TRBV29-1|TRBJ2-7
CSVEPHRGEQYF
TGCAGCGTTGAACCTCACAGGGGGGAGCAGTACTTC
>TRBD2|-|TRBV5-1|TRBJ2-2
CASSLTAGGAGELFF
TGCGCCAGCAGCTTGACGGCGGGAGGGGCCGGGGAGCTGTTTTTT
>TRBD1|-|TRBV7-2|TRBJ1-3
CASRTQGARGNTIYF
TGTGCCAGCAGAACCCAGGGGGCGCGAGGAAACACCATATATTTT
>TRBD2|once|TRBV11-2|TRBJ2-7
CASSPGLASYEQYF
TGTGCCAGCAGCCCTGGACTAGCCTCCTACGAGCAGTACTTC
>TRBD1|-|TRBV6-5|TRBJ2-7
CASSYNLDRGEQYF
TGTGCCAGCAGTTACAATTTGGACAGGGGCGAGCAGTACTTC
>TRBD1|-|TRBV5-1|TRBJ2-2
CASSFRGQGTSNTGELFF
TGCGCCAGCAGCTTCCGGGGACAGGGGACATCGAACACCGGGGAGCTGTTTTTT
>TRBD2|once|TRBV6-2/TRBV6-3|TRBJ2-7
CASSTPGTSGRSEQYF
TGTGCCAGCAGTACCCCGGGGACTAGCGGGAGAAGCGAGCAGTACTTC
>-|-|TRBV19|TRBJ2-5
CASRKTGLQETQYF
TGTGCCAGTAGAAAGACAGGCCTTCAAGAGACCCAGTACTTC
>TRBD1|-|TRBV20-1|TRBJ1-6
CSASGDRRDNSPLHF
TGCAGTGCTAGTGGGGACAGGAGGGATAATTCACCCCTCCACTTT
>TRBD2|-|TRBV6-6|TRBJ2-7
CASSLGLAGGRTDTYEQYF
TGTGCCAGCAGCTTAGGACTAGCGGGGGGCCGTACAGATACCTACGAGCAGTACTTC
>TRBD2|-|TRBV9|TRBJ2-2
CASSPRASGKNTGELFF
TGTGCCAGCAGCCCCCGCGCTAGCGGGAAGAACACCGGGGAGCTGTTTTTT
>TRBD2|-|TRBV6-5|TRBJ2-7
CASSYQTSGIPYEQYF
TGTGCCAGCAGTTACCAGACTAGCGGGATACCCTACGAGCAGTACTTC
>-|-|TRBV7-7|TRBJ2-5
CASSPRGGGAETQYF
TGTGCCAGCAGCCCTCGGGGAGGGGGAGCAGAGACCCAGTACTTC
>-|once|TRBV9|TRBJ2-3
CASSALSTDTQYF
TGTGCCAGCAGCGCCCTTAGCACAGATACGCAGTATTTT
>TRBD2|-|TRBV27|TRBJ2-5
CASRRSGRETQYF
TGTGCCAGCAGGCGTAGCGGGAGGGAGACCCAGTACTTC
>-|-|TRBV6-1|TRBJ1-2
CASSELSRGGYTF
TGTGCCAGCAGTGAACTCAGCAGAGGGGGCTACACCTTC
>TRBD1|few|TRBV5-4|TRBJ1-1
CASTVPGQGRNTEAFF
TGTGCCAGCACCGTACCGGGACAGGGCAGGAACACTGAAGCTTTCTTT
>-|once|TRBV5-1|TRBJ2-7
CASSFTLEGGEQYF
TGCGCCAGCAGCTTCACTCTCGAGGGAGGCGAGCAGTACTTC
>TRBD1|few|TRBV6-2/TRBV6-3|TRBJ1-1
CASSYLRTGANTEAFF
TGTGCCAGCAGTTACTTACGGACAGGAGCGAACACTGAAGCTTTCTTT
>TRBD1|-|TRBV5-1|TRBJ1-1
CASSSGQPMNTEAFF
TGCGCCAGCAGCTCGGGACAGCCCATGAACACTGAAGCTTTCTTT
>TRBD1|-|TRBV5-1|TRBJ2-2
CASSHEGARAGELFF
TGCGCCAGCAGCCACGAGGGGGCGCGGGCCGGGGAGCTGTTTTTT
>-|-|TRBV7-8|TRBJ2-1
CASSLAGGQGKNEQFF
TGTGCCAGCAGCTTAGCGGGGGGGCAGGGAAAGAATGAGCAGTTCTTC